Detailed here is one T cell receptor beta chain. Its antigen is undetermined. TCRdb re-analysed the reads in MiXCR, keeping a single row per CDR3 protein. The sample lists some 350,000 distinct CDR3 sequences, just under 30% seen once, with around 20% in the top ten. This specimen comes from a study of T cell repertoires in cytomegalovirus infection. Study-wide findings and caveats: Cumulative frequency (of public TCR beta family members) identified carriers of CMV plus the relevant HLA.

This TCR was sampled from a human donor in good health (CMV status not recorded). Some clones in this sample may be carry-over from other donors' samples. The specimen was cultured PBMCs, collected from culture after CMV antigen stimulation.

The CDR3 nucleotides are TGTGCCAGCAGCCGGGGGGCGGGGGGTTTCTATGGCTACACCTTC. This translates into CASSRGAGGFYGYTF. The V call is TRBV5-4, the J call TRBJ1-2; a weak D match, TRBD1 (6 bases). The CDR3 loop spans 15 amino acids. V lost 4 bases to trimming and J lost 4 bases, with 17 bases between them. Per germline, CDR1 SGHNT and CDR2 YYREEE (reference sequence).